This T cell receptor beta chain was sequenced during a study of beta chain features in type 1 diabetes. Looked up from germline, CDR1 is SGHTA and CDR2 is FQGNSA. Trimming removed 8 bases at V and 4 bases at J, with 14 bases between. The CDR3 is 13 amino acids. The whole isolated RNA underwent reverse transcription, so sequencing captured expressed TCRB transcripts. Libraries were prepared by immunoSEQ multiplex PCR; TCRdb keeps only in-frame clonotypes and omits some of them. The profile shows hundreds of thousands of clones, about a sixth of them singletons. This clone was seen a handful of times. The sequence derives from a young man in good health. The chain employs TRBV7-2 and TRBJ1-1; weak D call: TRBD1 (5 bases). The sample comprised naive CD4+ T cells from blood. CDR3 residues: CASAHGDGTEAFF. Here the CDR3 DNA reads TGTGCCAGCGCCCATGGGGACGGCACTGAAGCTTTCTTT.